Below are 24 T cell receptor beta chains sequenced from a single sample in a study of early T cells in non-severe SARS-CoV-2 infection. TCRdb re-analysed the 5' RACE reads in MiXCR, keeping a single row per CDR3 protein. The sample yields more than 55,000 distinct CDR3 sequences, around 4.2% seen once. Sequenced here: whole blood, sampled at baseline. These receptors were obtained from an adult who was a healthcare worker with PCR-confirmed SARS-CoV-2 infection or an uninfected control (not recorded which). The donor label of this sample is uncertain.

This clonotype was found many times. The chain links TRBV10-2 to TRBJ2-1; the match to TRBD2 covers 9 bases. Germline CDR1 is WSHSY and CDR2 is SAAADI. V shed 3 bases, J shed 0 bases, and the junction held 3 bases outside the gene matches. This CDR3 contains 16 residues. The CDR3 bases are TGCGCCAGCAGTGAAGGACTAGCGAGCTCCTACAATGAGCAGTTCTTC. Residues: CASSEGLASSYNEQFF.

This clonotype occurred many times. The rearrangement joins TRBV7-2 to TRBJ2-3, with TRBD2 matching 11 bases. V was clipped by 5 bases and J by 7 bases; unmatched bases: 5. CDR3 size: 14 residues. The germline CDR1 and CDR2 sequences are SGHTA and FQGNSA. As DNA, the CDR3 is TGTGCCAGCAGCGTAACTAGCGGGGGACATACGCAGTATTTT. Its protein is CASSVTSGGHTQYF.

The table lists this clonotype with many counts. The rearrangement uses TRBV7-6 and TRBJ2-7; 13 nucleotides agree with TRBD2. Germline V CDR1 and CDR2: SGHVS, FNYEAQ. The CDR3 loop spans 18 amino acids. J was trimmed by 3 bases and V by 1 base; bases with no gene match: 9. The CDR3 sequence is CASSLGPTSGGQRYEQYF. The CDR3 DNA reads as TGTGCCAGCAGCTTAGGGCCGACTAGCGGGGGGCAACGCTACGAGCAGTACTTC.

This chain links TRBV28 with TRBJ1-5; 7 bases are shared with TRBD1. The V gene end was trimmed by 0 bases and the J gene end by 3 bases; junction bases not matched to a gene: 5. Germline assignment: CDR1 MDHEN and CDR2 SYDVKM. The CDR3 runs 16 residues. The DNA of the CDR3 is TGTGCCAGCAGTTTATGGGGGGACAGCGTCAATCAGCCCCAGCATTTT. As protein: CASSLWGDSVNQPQHF.

This clonotype has more than one count but fewer than ten. The genes are TRBV5-1 and TRBJ2-5, with D hard to call. The CDR3 totals 14 residues. The V and J ends lost 0 bases and 2 bases respectively, with 8 bases between them. Per the germline V gene, CDR1 is SGHRS and CDR2 is YFSETQ. This CDR3 reads CASSLGMVQETQYF. The DNA of the CDR3 is TGCGCCAGCAGCTTGGGGATGGTTCAAGAGACCCAGTACTTC.

This clonotype was picked up many times. The chain is built from TRBV15 and TRBJ2-7, with unresolved D. The CDR3 contains 11 residues. Trimming stripped 0 bases from V and 5 bases from J, with 2 bases between. CDR1 and CDR2 (germline): LNHNV, YYDKDF (reference sequence). The CDR3 here is CATSREDEQYF. CDR3 nucleotide sequence: TGTGCCACCAGCAGAGAGGACGAGCAGTACTTC.

The table lists this clonotype with many counts. J is TRBJ2-2 and V is TRBV28; 16 bases agree with TRBD2. The ends lost 6 bases at V and 1 base at J; junction bases unmatched: 14. The germline V gene has CDR1 MDHEN and CDR2 SYDVKM. CDR3 length: 21 amino acids. The CDR3 loop is CASSAPPGLAGGQLNTGELFF. CDR3 DNA sequence: TGTGCCAGCAGCGCGCCGCCGGGACTAGCGGGGGGGCAACTGAACACCGGGGAGCTGTTTTTT.

Only a few counts were recorded for this clonotype. The V and J genes are TRBV7-2 and TRBJ2-5, with 8 nucleotides matching TRBD1. The length of the CDR3 is 14 residues. J was trimmed by 5 bases and V by 9 bases; bases with no gene match: 11. CDR1 is SGHTA, CDR2 FQGNSA, per germline. The CDR3 loop is CASTIQGGIETQYF. Written as DNA, the CDR3 is TGTGCCAGTACAATACAGGGGGGAATTGAGACCCAGTACTTC.

There are many counts of this clonotype. This chain joins TRBV29-1 and TRBJ2-7, with a tentative D call TRBD1 (6 bases). Germline CDR1 SQVTM, CDR2 ANQGSEA. With 1 base removed from V and 1 base from J, the gap between germline ends came to 14 bases. The CDR3 consists of 15 residues. This CDR3 reads CSVEGETGRSYEQYF. The CDR3 nucleotides are TGCAGCGTTGAAGGTGAGACAGGCCGATCCTACGAGCAGTACTTC.

The table lists this clonotype with many counts. The V call is TRBV7-2, the J call TRBJ2-5; the D call may be TRBD1 or TRBD2 (5 bases each). This CDR3 contains 14 residues. With 1 base removed from V and 4 bases from J, the gap between germline ends came to 10 bases. Germline V gene lookup returns CDR1 SGHTA and CDR2 FQGNSA. CDR3 in amino acids: CASSLGGGRETQYF. In nucleotides, the CDR3 is TGTGCCAGCAGCTTAGGTGGGGGTCGAGAGACCCAGTACTTC.

J is TRBJ1-2 and V is TRBV4-1; D might be TRBD1 (6 bases). Germline lookup yields CDR1 MGHRA and CDR2 YSYEKL. V lost 0 bases and J lost 6, with 14 bases in between. This CDR3 is built from 15 residues. In DNA, the CDR3 is TGCGCCAGCAGCCAAGATCGGCAGGGGCGGCATGGCTACACCTTC. This codes for CASSQDRQGRHGYTF.

This clonotype was counted at least ten times. The CDR3 protein is CASSLDPVYEQYF. The CDR3 DNA reads TGTGCCAGCAGCTTAGACCCTGTCTACGAGCAGTACTTC. This chain connects TRBV13 to TRBJ2-7; D unclear. Trimming cost V 1 base and J 3 bases, with 7 bases left between them. Germline V gene sequence: CDR1 PRHDT, CDR2 FYEKMQ (reference sequence). CDR3 length: 13 amino acids.

V is TRBV20-1 and J is TRBJ1-6; TRBD1 is a possible D gene (5 bases). V lost 3 bases to trimming and J lost 0 bases, with 9 bases between them. This CDR3 has 15 residues. Germline CDR1 and CDR2: DFQATT and SNEGSKA (reference sequence). Here the CDR3 DNA reads TGCAGTGCTAGTGGGGCCAGCTCCTATAATTCACCCCTCCACTTT. Translated, it gives CSASGASSYNSPLHF.

The chain combines TRBV10-3 with TRBJ1-1; D might be TRBD1 (6 bases). The CDR3 consists of 14 residues. Trimming removed 10 bases at V and 4 bases at J, with 19 bases between. Germline assignment: CDR1 ENHRY and CDR2 SYGVKD. This CDR3 is CATLGQLLGTEAFF. CDR3 nucleotides: TGTGCCACCTTAGGACAGCTATTGGGCACTGAAGCTTTCTTT.

This clonotype was found many times. The chain employs TRBV18 and TRBJ2-1; D unclear. Germline V gene data show CDR1 as KGHSH and CDR2 as LQKENI. The CDR3 is made up of 14 amino acids. V dropped 1 base and J dropped 5 bases, with 9 bases sitting between them. The CDR3 protein is CASSPRSQDNEQFF. DNA of the CDR3: TGTGCCAGCTCACCACGATCGCAGGACAATGAGCAGTTCTTC.

About this clonotype itself: A read error is possible here, since a much larger clone lies one base away. The rearrangement links TRBV12-3 or TRBV12-4 to TRBJ2-1; no clear D gene. Trimming took 6 bases from V and 8 from J, leaving 11 bases between them. This CDR3 comprises 12 residues. CDR3 sequence: CASSPLFDEQFF. For the CDR3, the DNA is TGTGCCAGCAGCCCCCTCTTCGATGAGCAGTTCTTC.

The V call is TRBV6-4, the J call TRBJ2-2; TRBD1 aligns across 7 bases. The CDR3 has 15 residues. The ends lost 5 bases at V and 0 bases at J; junction bases unmatched: 3. Per germline, CDR1 MRHNA and CDR2 SNTAGT. The CDR3 bases are TGTGCCAGCAGTCGACAGGGCACGAACACCGGGGAGCTGTTTTTT. This encodes CASSRQGTNTGELFF.

This clonotype was observed a few times. The rearrangement joins TRBV7-6 to TRBJ2-5; TRBD1 is a possible D gene (6 bases). Between the trimmed V and J ends, which lost 10 bases and 1 base, there was a span of 22 bases. Germline lookup yields CDR1 SGHVS and CDR2 FNYEAQ. The CDR3 totals 16 residues. CDR3 nucleotides: TGTGCCACCCGTCCGGGATTACAGGGCCTCCAAGAGACCCAGTACTTC. The encoded protein is CATRPGLQGLQETQYF.

The rearrangement links TRBV11-2 to TRBJ2-1, with D unresolved. CDR1 and CDR2 (germline): SGHAT, FQNNGV. The CDR3 extends over 15 amino acids. Between the trimmed V and J ends, which lost 5 bases and 2 bases, there was a span of 13 bases. The CDR3, as DNA: TGTGCCAGCAGCCGAATCTACGACACCTACAATGAGCAGTTCTTC. It specifies CASSRIYDTYNEQFF. The whole variable domain, filled in from reference TRBV11-2 and TRBJ2-1, reads EAGVAQSPRYKIIEKRQSVAFWCNPISGHATLYWYQQILGQGPKLLIQFQNNGVVDDSQLPKDRFSAERLKGVDSTLKIQPAKLEDSAVYLCASSRIYDTYNEQFFGPGTRLTVL.

This clonotype occurred many times. The genes are TRBV27 and TRBJ1-6; 10 bases line up with TRBD1. The CDR3 runs to 15 residues. V trimming: 8 bases; J trimming: 10 bases; junction bases outside the gene matches: 11. CDR1 and CDR2 from the germline V gene are MNHEY and SMNVEV (reference sequence). CDR3 region: CASGPPPGQGSPLHF. The CDR3 bases are TGTGCCAGCGGACCGCCTCCGGGACAGGGGTCACCCCTCCACTTT.

This clonotype was observed a few times. This chain uses TRBV4-2 with TRBJ2-1; 9 nucleotides match TRBD2. Trimming removed 0 bases from V and 1 base from J; junction bases left unmatched: 4. The CDR3 length is 17 residues. The germline gives CDR1 LGHNA, CDR2 YNFKEQ. The CDR3 nucleotides are TGTGCCAGCAGCCAAGATCTGCTAGCGGGGTCCTACAATGAGCAGTTCTTC. Its protein is CASSQDLLAGSYNEQFF.

As to this clonotype: No conserved phenylalanine or tryptophan ends this CDR3, so it is likely a read error. This rearrangement joins TRBV6-2 or TRBV6-3 to TRBJ1-5; D unclear. This CDR3 spans 13 amino acids. V was pared by 3 bases and J by 8 bases, with 11 bases between. Germline loops: CDR1 MNHEY, CDR2 SVGEGT. The chain's CDR3 is CASSYSPSEPQHS. CDR3 in DNA: TGTGCCAGCAGTTATTCCCCTTCAGAGCCCCAGCATTCT.

This clonotype turned up a few times. Here the CDR3 DNA reads TGTGCCAGCAGTCCATGGGACACTCACTACGAGCAGTACTTC. Its translation: CASSPWDTHYEQYF. The V and J genes are TRBV12-3 or TRBV12-4 and TRBJ2-7; D is possibly TRBD1 (6 bases). This CDR3 contains 14 residues. V was shortened by 5 bases and J by 3 bases, with 14 bases between the two germline ends.

In its sample, this clonotype was seen many times. The chain recombines TRBV11-2 with TRBJ2-5; maybe TRBD1 (5 bases). The CDR3 has 14 amino acids. V was cut by 5 bases and J by 2 bases, with 12 bases left in between. The germline CDR1 and CDR2 sequences are SGHAT and FQNNGV. CDR3 amino acids: CASSPKTDQETQYF. The CDR3 nucleotides read TGTGCCAGCAGCCCTAAGACAGATCAAGAGACCCAGTACTTC.